This T cell receptor beta chain appears in the sequencing data of a study of Ad26.COV2.S vaccination and SARS-CoV-2 variants. The overall study: In the study, Ad26.COV2.S was injected intramuscularly once, or twice 56 days apart. Study-wide findings and caveats: Comparability of non-spike TCR breadth was observed across vaccine and placebo recipients.

Treatment described: over 15 received Ad26.COV2.S at low or high dose, single or two shots; about five received placebo; per-sample allocation not given. On day 63 after the first injection, vaccine and placebo recipients gave samples. As its vector, the vaccine had Ad26, which expressed Wuhan-strain SARS-CoV-2 spike. V was shortened by 3 bases and J by 0 bases, with 27 bases between the two germline ends. Germline-derived CDR1 and CDR2 are MDHEN and SYDVKM. CDR3 length: 20 residues. To note about this clone: What it binds is unknown.

Sequenced by immunoSEQ multiplex PCR; TCRdb stores in-frame clones only, minus some. This table has 200,000 to 300,000 clones, 88% appearing once. V usage is TRBV28 and J usage is TRBJ2-7, with D possibly called TRBD1 or TRBD2 (5 bases each). This clonotype was sampled from a person aged 18 to 59 who received the Ad26.COV2.S COVID-19 vaccine or a placebo. Material: peripheral blood, obtained in a trial of Ad26.COV2.S vaccine versus placebo. The CDR3 DNA sequence: TGTGCCAGCAGTTTTCCACCGGGACGGCGGTTATCGTTCCTCTCCTACGAGCAGTACTTC. It specifies CASSFPPGRRLSFLSYEQYF.